This TCR beta chain was retrieved from a study of a mutant IDH1 vaccine in newly diagnosed glioma. Across the whole study: Patients in the study were vaccinated eight times, receiving shots in weeks 1, 3, 5, 7, 11, 15, 19 and 23. Sex distribution of treated patients was about 60% male and roughly 38% female; mean age was around 42 years. Patients previously underwent radiotherapy, temozolomide, or both, and most underwent both.

Germline lookup yields CDR1 SEHNR and CDR2 FQNEAQ (reference sequence). The CDR3 sequence is 15 residues long. V was trimmed by 1 base and J by 5 bases, leaving 11 bases between them. The assay was immunoSEQ multiplex PCR, and TCRdb's table has in-frame clones only and misses some. The sample contains fewer than 70,000 clones, about 88% of which appear only once. Time point of the sample: week 11, during vaccination. Every vaccine dose comprised 300 ug of mutant IDH1 20-mer peptide plus topical imiquimod. There were new WHO grade 3 or 4 astrocytomas in the donors, and these were IDH1-mutant and ATRX-lost. For this clone: Its target is not known.

The TCR originated in a man between 35 and 55 years old with glioma. This specimen consisted of PBMCs, obtained from a glioma patient whose treatment included an IDH1 peptide vaccine. The chain employs TRBV7-9 and TRBJ2-2; possibly TRBD2 for D (6 bases). Written as DNA, the CDR3 is TGTGCCAGCAGCTTAGTTTCCGGGAGTACCGGGGAGCTGTTTTTT. Its translation: CASSLVSGSTGELFF.